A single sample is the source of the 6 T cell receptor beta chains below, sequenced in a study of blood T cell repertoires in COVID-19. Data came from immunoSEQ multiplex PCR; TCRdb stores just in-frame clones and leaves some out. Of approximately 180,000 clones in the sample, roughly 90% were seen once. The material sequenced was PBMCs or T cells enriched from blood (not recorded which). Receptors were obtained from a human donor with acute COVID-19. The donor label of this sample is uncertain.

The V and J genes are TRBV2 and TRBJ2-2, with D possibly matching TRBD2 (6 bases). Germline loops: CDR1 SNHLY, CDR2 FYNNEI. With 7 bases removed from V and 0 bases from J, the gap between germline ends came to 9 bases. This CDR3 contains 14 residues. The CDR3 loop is CASKEGTNTGELFF. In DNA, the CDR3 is TGTGCCAGCAAGGAGGGGACGAACACCGGGGAGCTGTTTTTT.

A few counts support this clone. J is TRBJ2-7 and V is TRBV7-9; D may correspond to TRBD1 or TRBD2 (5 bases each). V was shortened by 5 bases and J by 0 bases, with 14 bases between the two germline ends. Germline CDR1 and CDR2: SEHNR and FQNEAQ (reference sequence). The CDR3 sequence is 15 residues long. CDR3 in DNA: TGTGCCAGCAGCAAAGGGGTGGGGAGCTCCTACGAGCAGTACTTC. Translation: CASSKGVGSSYEQYF. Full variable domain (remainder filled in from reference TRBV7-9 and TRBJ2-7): DTGVSQNPRHKITKRGQNVTFRCDPISEHNRLYWYRQTLGQGPEFLTYFQNEAQLEKSRLLSDRFSAERPKGSFSTLEIQRTEQGDSAMYLCASSKGVGSSYEQYFGPGTRLTVT.

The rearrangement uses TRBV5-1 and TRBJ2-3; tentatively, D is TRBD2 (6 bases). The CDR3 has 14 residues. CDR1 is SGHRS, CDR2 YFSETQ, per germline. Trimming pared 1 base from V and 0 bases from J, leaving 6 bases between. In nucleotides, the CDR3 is TGCGCCAGCAGCTTGCGGGGGAGCACAGATACGCAGTATTTT. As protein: CASSLRGSTDTQYF.

CDR3 sequence reads: CASSSSMLGELFF. The CDR3 DNA is TGTGCCAGCAGCTCCAGTATGTTGGGGGAGCTGTTTTTT. The chain recombines TRBV11-3 with TRBJ2-2; D unresolved. CDR3 length: 13 residues. The germline V gene encodes CDR1 SGHNT and CDR2 YENEEA. Trimming removed 4 bases from V and 8 bases from J, with 11 bases in between.

This chain's CDR3 is CASSFLPGQGAGTEAFF. The CDR3 DNA reads TGCGCCAGCAGCTTCCTGCCGGGACAGGGGGCTGGTACTGAAGCTTTCTTT. The chain is built from TRBV5-1 and TRBJ1-1; TRBD1 matches 12 bases. The CDR3 spans 17 residues. V lost 2 bases, J lost 5 bases, and 10 bases stayed unmatched. Germline-derived CDR1 and CDR2 are SGHRS and YFSETQ.

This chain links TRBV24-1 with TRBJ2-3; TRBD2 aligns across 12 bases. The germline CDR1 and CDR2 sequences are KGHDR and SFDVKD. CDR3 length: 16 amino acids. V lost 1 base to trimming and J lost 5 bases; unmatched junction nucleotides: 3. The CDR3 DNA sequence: TGTGCCACCAGTGATTTACCTAGCGGGGGGGGAGATACGCAGTATTTT. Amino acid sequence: CATSDLPSGGGDTQYF.